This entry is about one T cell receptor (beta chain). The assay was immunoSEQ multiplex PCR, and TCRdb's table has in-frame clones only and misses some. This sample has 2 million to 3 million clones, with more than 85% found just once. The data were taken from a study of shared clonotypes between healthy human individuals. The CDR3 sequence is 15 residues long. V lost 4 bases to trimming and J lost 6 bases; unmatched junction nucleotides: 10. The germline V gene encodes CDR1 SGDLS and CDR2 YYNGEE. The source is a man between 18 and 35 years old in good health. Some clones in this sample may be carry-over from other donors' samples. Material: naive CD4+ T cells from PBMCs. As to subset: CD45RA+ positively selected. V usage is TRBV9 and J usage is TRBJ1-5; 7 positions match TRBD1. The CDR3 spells CASSPTGYTSQPQHF. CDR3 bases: TGTGCCAGCAGCCCGACAGGGTATACGAGTCAGCCCCAGCATTTT.